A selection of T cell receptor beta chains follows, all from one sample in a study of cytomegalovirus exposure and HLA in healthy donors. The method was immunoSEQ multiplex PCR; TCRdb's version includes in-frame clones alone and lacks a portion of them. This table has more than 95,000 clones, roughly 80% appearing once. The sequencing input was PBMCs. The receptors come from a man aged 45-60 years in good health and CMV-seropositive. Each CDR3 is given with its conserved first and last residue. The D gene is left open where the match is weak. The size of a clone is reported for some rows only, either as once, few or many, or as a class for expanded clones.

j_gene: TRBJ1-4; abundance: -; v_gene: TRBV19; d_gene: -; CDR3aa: CAERGKGNEKLFF; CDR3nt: TGTGCCGAACGGGGGAAAGGGAATGAAAAACTGTTTTTT
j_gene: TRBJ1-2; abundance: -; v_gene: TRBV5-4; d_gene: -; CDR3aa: CASSLNRALANGYTF; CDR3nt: TGTGCCAGCAGCTTAAACAGGGCACTCGCTAATGGCTACACCTTC
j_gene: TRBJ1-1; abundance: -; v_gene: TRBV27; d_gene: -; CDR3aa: CASSFQGNTEAFF; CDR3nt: TGTGCCAGCAGTTTTCAGGGAAACACTGAAGCTTTCTTT
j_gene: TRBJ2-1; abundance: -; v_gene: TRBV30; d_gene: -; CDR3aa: CAWSPGSREQFF; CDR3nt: TGTGCCTGGAGTCCGGGGTCAAGGGAGCAGTTCTTC
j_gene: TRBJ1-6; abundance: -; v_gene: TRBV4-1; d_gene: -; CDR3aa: CASSQGMSSYSSYNSPLHF; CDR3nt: TGCGCCAGCAGCCAAGGAATGTCGAGTTATTCCTCCTATAATTCACCCCTCCACTTT
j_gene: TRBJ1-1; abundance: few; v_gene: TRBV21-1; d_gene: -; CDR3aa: CASSTYRGIFGTEAFF; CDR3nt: TGTGCCAGCAGCACCTACAGGGGTATCTTCGGCACTGAAGCTTTCTTT
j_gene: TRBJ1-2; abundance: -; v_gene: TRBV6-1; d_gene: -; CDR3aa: CASSEGLSEGTLGGYTF; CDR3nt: TGTGCCAGCAGTGAAGGCCTTTCCGAGGGTACCCTTGGTGGCTACACCTTC
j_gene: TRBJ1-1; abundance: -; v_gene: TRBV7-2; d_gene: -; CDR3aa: CASRGGVMNTEAFF; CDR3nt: TGTGCCAGCAGGGGGGGTGTTATGAACACTGAGGCTTTCTTT
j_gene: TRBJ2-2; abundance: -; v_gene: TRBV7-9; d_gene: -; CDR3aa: CASSWGAGELFF; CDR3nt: TGTGCCAGCAGTTGGGGGGCCGGGGAGCTGTTTTTT
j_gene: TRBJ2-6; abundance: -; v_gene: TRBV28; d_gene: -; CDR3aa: CASRGGSSGANVLTF; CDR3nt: TGTGCCAGCAGGGGGGGAAGCTCTGGGGCCAACGTCCTGACTTTC
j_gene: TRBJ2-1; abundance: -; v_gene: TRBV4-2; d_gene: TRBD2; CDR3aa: CASSQDSSSGGYNEQFF; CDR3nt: TGTGCCAGCAGCCAAGATTCGTCTAGCGGGGGATACAATGAGCAGTTCTTC
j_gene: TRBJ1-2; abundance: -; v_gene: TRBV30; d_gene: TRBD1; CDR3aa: CAWSGQGASGYTF; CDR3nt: TGTGCCTGGTCAGGACAGGGGGCTAGTGGCTACACCTTC
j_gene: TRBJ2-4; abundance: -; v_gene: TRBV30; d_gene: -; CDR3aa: CAWSVPGTNIQYF; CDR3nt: TGTGCCTGGAGTGTACCAGGCACAAACATTCAGTACTTC
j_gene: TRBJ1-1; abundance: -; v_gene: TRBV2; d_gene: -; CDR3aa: CASSAGGMNTEAFF; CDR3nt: TGTGCCAGCAGTGCGGGGGGAATGAACACTGAAGCTTTCTTT
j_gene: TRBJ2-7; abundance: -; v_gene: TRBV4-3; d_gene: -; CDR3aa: CASSQVWTPSYEQYF; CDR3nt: TGCGCCAGCAGCCAAGTTTGGACACCCTCCTACGAGCAGTACTTC
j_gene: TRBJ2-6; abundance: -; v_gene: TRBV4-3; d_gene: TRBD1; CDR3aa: CASSLGTGAGANVLTF; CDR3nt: TGCGCCAGCAGCCTCGGGACAGGGGCTGGGGCCAACGTCCTGACTTTC
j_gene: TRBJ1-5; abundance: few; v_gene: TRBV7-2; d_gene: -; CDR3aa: CASSLATGGGSNQPQHF; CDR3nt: TGTGCCAGCAGCTTAGCGACGGGTGGTGGTAGCAATCAGCCCCAGCATTTT
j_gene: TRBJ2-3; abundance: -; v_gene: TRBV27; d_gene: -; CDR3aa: CASSLEGTQYF; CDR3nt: TGTGCCAGCAGTTTAGAGGGTACGCAGTATTTT
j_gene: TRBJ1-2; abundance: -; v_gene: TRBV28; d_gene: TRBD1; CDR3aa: CASSLGDRDHYGYTF; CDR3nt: TGTGCCAGCAGTTTGGGGGACAGGGATCACTATGGCTACACCTTC
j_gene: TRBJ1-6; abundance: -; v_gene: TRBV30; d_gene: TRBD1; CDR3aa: CAWSFLDRPGNSPLHF; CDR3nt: TGTGCCTGGAGTTTCCTGGACAGGCCGGGGAATTCACCCCTCCACTTT
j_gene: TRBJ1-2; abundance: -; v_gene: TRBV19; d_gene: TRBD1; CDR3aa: CASMSGQGAFYGYTF; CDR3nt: TGTGCCAGTATGAGTGGACAGGGGGCTTTCTATGGCTACACCTTC
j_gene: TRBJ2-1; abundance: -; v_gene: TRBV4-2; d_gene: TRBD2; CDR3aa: CASSQDGGTSGIEEQFF; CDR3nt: TGTGCCAGCAGCCAAGATGGAGGGACTAGCGGGATCGAGGAGCAGTTCTTC
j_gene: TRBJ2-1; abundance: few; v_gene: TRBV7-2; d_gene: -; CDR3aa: CASSLEAGYTNEQFF; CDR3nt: TGTGCCAGCAGCTTAGAGGCGGGGTATACGAATGAGCAGTTCTTC
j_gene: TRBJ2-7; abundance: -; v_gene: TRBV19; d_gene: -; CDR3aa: CASSRHNTYEQYF; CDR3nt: TGTGCCAGTAGTCGCCATAACACCTACGAGCAGTACTTC
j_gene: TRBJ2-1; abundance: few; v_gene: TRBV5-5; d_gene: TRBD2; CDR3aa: CASSLKGARLAGANNEQFF; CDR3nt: TGTGCCAGCAGCTTAAAAGGGGCCCGACTAGCGGGGGCCAACAATGAGCAGTTCTTC
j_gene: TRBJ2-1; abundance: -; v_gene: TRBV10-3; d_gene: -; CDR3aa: CASQQASYNEQFF; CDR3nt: TGTGCCTCTCAACAGGCCTCCTACAATGAGCAGTTCTTC
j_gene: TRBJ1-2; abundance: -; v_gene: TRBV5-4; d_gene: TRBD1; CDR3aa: CASSPGTGQGYTF; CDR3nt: TGTGCCAGCAGCCCCGGGACAGGGCAAGGCTACACCTTC
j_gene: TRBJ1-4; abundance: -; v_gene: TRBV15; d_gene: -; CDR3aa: CATSRDDGWREKLFF; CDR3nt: TGTGCCACCAGCAGAGATGACGGGTGGCGTGAAAAACTGTTTTTT
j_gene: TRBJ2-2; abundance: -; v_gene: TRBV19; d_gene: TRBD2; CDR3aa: CASSTPLLAGGGTGELFF; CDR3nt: TGTGCCAGTAGTACCCCTCTTTTAGCGGGGGGGGGCACCGGGGAGCTGTTTTTT
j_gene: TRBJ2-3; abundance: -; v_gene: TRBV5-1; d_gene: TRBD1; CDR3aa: CASSLGGQLTDTQYF; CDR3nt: TGCGCCAGCAGCTTGGGGGGACAGCTAACAGATACGCAGTATTTT
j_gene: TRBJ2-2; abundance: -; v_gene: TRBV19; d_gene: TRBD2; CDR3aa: CASSPRLAAGTGELFF; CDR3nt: TGTGCCAGTAGTCCACGACTAGCGGCTGGCACCGGGGAGCTGTTTTTT
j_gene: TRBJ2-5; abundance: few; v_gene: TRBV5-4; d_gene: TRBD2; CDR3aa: CASSLAGGPQETQYF; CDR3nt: TGTGCCAGCAGCTTGGCGGGAGGGCCCCAAGAGACCCAGTACTTC
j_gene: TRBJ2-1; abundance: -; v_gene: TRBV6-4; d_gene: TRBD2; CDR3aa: CASSTFSGGANEQFF; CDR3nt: TGTGCCAGCAGTACCTTTAGCGGGGGGGCAAATGAGCAGTTCTTC
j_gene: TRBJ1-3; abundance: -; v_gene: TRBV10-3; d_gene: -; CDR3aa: CAISDPRADGNTIYF; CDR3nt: TGTGCCATCAGTGACCCGAGGGCGGATGGAAACACCATATATTTT
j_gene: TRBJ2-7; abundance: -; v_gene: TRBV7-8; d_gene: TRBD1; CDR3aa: CASSGDRRVYEQYF; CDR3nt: TGTGCCAGCAGCGGGGACAGACGAGTCTACGAGCAGTACTTC
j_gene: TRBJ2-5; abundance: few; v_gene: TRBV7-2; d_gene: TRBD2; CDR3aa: CASSLEGLAVRIQETQYF; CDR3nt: TGTGCCAGCAGCTTAGAGGGACTAGCGGTCCGAATACAAGAGACCCAGTACTTC
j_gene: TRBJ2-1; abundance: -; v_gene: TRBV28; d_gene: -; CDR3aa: CASRLRGGSYNEQFF; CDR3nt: TGTGCCAGCAGGCTTAGAGGGGGCTCCTACAATGAGCAGTTCTTC
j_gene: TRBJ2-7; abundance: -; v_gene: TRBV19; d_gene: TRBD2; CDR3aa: CASNPSGGGGAYEQYF; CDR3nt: TGTGCCAGTAACCCTAGCGGGGGAGGTGGGGCCTACGAGCAGTACTTC
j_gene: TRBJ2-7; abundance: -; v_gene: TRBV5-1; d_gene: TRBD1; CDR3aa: CAVARGDRGHYEQYF; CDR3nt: TGCGCCGTCGCCCGAGGGGACAGGGGGCACTACGAGCAGTACTTC
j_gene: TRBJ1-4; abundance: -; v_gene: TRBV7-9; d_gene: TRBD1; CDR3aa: CASSPGQGATNEKLFF; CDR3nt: TGTGCCAGCAGCCCAGGACAGGGGGCGACTAATGAAAAACTGTTTTTT
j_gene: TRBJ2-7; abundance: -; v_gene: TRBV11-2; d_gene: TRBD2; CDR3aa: CASSPPTSGSSYEQYF; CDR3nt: TGTGCCAGCAGCCCCCCGACTAGCGGGAGTTCCTACGAGCAGTACTTC
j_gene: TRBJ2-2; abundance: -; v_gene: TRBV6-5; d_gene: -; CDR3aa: CASSLTTGELFF; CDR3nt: TGTGCCAGCAGTTTGACTACCGGGGAGCTGTTTTTT